The present entry profiles one T cell receptor beta chain with its context. J lost 4 bases, V lost 1 base, and 4 bases had no gene match. The germline gives CDR1 MNHEY, CDR2 SVGAGI. This CDR3 is 16 amino acids long. The data were obtained in a study of blood T cell repertoires in COVID-19. Study context: The origin of the acute and convalescent COVID-19 samples was the United States, Italy and Spain. T cells, B-cell-depleted T cells, or PBMCs supplied cDNA or gDNA.

How the authors handled the data: Amplification of reference gene primers was used by the study to estimate nucleated cell counts. Sequencing used immunoSEQ multiplex PCR; TCRdb keeps in-frame clones, though not all of them. Clonal size and the V and J genes are those of that table, whereas D and trimming came from the DNA. The sample lists 120,000 or so clones; roughly 82% were seen once. Sequences were obtained from peripheral blood. V is TRBV6-5 and J is TRBJ1-6; 7 bases line up with TRBD1. This clonotype originated in a human donor in a cohort sampled during active COVID-19. CDR3 amino acids: CASSYWAGGYNSPLHF. Written as DNA, the CDR3 is TGTGCCAGCAGTTACTGGGCAGGGGGATATAATTCACCCCTCCACTTT.